This T cell receptor beta chain stems from a study of CD8+CD57+ T cells in acquired aplastic anemia. Looking at the study overall: Healthy-donor CD4+ cells averaged approximately 11 million reads.

The CDR3 has 15 amino acids. V lost 5 bases and J 5 bases, leaving 15 bases between the germline ends. It was genomic DNA that served as the template for profiling TCR beta VDJ and CDR3. TCRdb called the reads again in MiXCR, with one record for every CDR3 protein. The data contain about 100,000 distinct CDR3 sequences, 40% to 65% of them singletons. A single count supports this clonotype. Sequencing was performed on sorted CD4+, CD8+, or CD8+CD57+ T cells (not recorded which) from PBMCs. This TCR came from a human donor in good health, serving as a control. This chain uses TRBV12-3 or TRBV12-4 with TRBJ1-4, with D possibly being TRBD1 (5 bases). In DNA, the CDR3 is TGTGCCAGCAGTAAGGAAGGGGCTCCCAATGAAAAACTGTTTTTT. Residues: CASSKEGAPNEKLFF.